This TCR beta chain was found in a study of T cell responses to AZD1222 COVID-19 vaccine. Some clones are missing from TCRdb's copy, which holds only in-frame ones; the method was immunoSEQ multiplex PCR. The data contain 180,000 or so clones, roughly nine tenths of them singletons. General study results and limits: Epitopes outside B.1.351 and B.1.1.7 mutated regions reportedly drew nearly half of spike TCRs. Baseline antibody screening turned up just 6 or 7 seropositive AZD1222 recipients.

A remark on this clone: The antigen is not known.

Trimming removed 0 bases at V and 2 bases at J, with 9 bases between. Germline CDR1 SGHKS, CDR2 YYEKEE (reference sequence). There are 14 residues in the CDR3. It was second doses at about 4 or about 12 weeks that were pooled. The TCR originated in an adult who received the AZD1222 COVID-19 vaccine. Sequencing used peripheral blood, obtained 28 days after the second AZD1222 dose. The V and J genes are TRBV5-5 and TRBJ2-7; no firm D call. CDR3 residues: CASSLDARPYEQYF. In DNA, the CDR3 is TGTGCCAGCAGCTTGGATGCCAGGCCCTACGAGCAGTACTTC. The variable domain in full, with the rest retrieved from reference TRBV5-5 and TRBJ2-7, is DAGVTQSPTHLIKTRGQQVTLRCSPISGHKSVSWYQQVLGQGPQFIFQYYEKEERGRGNFPDRFSARQFPNYSSELNVNALLLGDSALYLCASSLDARPYEQYFGPGTRLTVT.